The 21 T cell receptor beta chains in this list originate from one sample, sequenced in a study of memory CD4+ T cells and cytomegalovirus serostatus. The method was immunoSEQ multiplex PCR; TCRdb's version includes in-frame clones alone and lacks a portion of them. The table has about 50,000 clones, about four fifths seen once. Single viable CD3+CD4+CD8-CD45RO+ cells were sorted as the memory CD4+ T cells. The sample taken for sequencing was memory CD4+ T cells from blood. The receptor set was obtained from an adult in good health and CMV-seronegative.

This clone was counted once. The chain has TRBV28 and TRBJ1-6, with D uncertain. The V end was cut by 6 bases, the J end by 7 bases, with 13 bases between. The CDR3 is 14 amino acids. Germline V gene lookup returns CDR1 MDHEN and CDR2 SYDVKM. In DNA form, the CDR3 reads TGTGCCAGCAGGCCTCCCCCCTTGAATTCACCCCTCCACTTT. Amino acid sequence: CASRPPPLNSPLHF.

The chain recombines TRBV2 with TRBJ1-4; D uncertain. Between the trimmed V and J ends, which lost 2 bases and 9 bases, there was a span of 7 bases. In germline, CDR1 is SNHLY, CDR2 FYNNEI. The CDR3 has 12 residues. CDR3 sequence (DNA): TGTGCCAGCAGTGAATTACAGCAAAAACTGTTTTTT. Encoded protein: CASSELQQKLFF.

J is TRBJ2-5 and V is TRBV5-1; D gene unclear. The germline V and J ends were trimmed by 0 bases and 5 bases, with 5 bases remaining between them. Per the germline V gene, CDR1 is SGHRS and CDR2 is YFSETQ. This CDR3 comprises 12 residues. In nucleotides, the CDR3 is TGCGCCAGCAGCTTGGTGGGGGAGACCCAGTACTTC. Translating it yields CASSLVGETQYF.

The rearrangement joins TRBV28 to TRBJ1-1; D is uncertain. The germline V gene encodes CDR1 MDHEN and CDR2 SYDVKM. This CDR3 has 14 residues. V gave up 5 bases and J gave up 5 bases, with 15 bases separating them. CDR3 in amino acids: CASSPGGVVTEAFF. The CDR3 region has the DNA TGTGCCAGCAGTCCCGGCGGGGTGGTGACTGAAGCTTTCTTT.

This sequence joins TRBV6-5 and TRBJ1-6; D remains unclear. Germline CDR1 reads MNHEY; CDR2 reads SVGAGI. This CDR3 region has 13 residues. V dropped 7 bases and J dropped 7 bases, with 11 bases sitting between them. The CDR3 sequence is CASTRVENSPLHF. In DNA, the CDR3 is TGTGCCAGCACCCGGGTGGAAAATTCACCCCTCCACTTT.

This clone has more than one count but fewer than ten. V and J are TRBV28 and TRBJ1-2; TRBD1 aligns across 7 bases. V lost 10 bases and J lost 9; bases outside the gene matches: 11. In germline, CDR1 is MDHEN, CDR2 SYDVKM. The CDR3 spans 12 residues. The CDR3 reads CATELQGGSYTF. In DNA, the CDR3 is TGTGCCACCGAACTGCAGGGGGGGAGCTACACCTTC.

The V gene is TRBV11-2, the J gene TRBJ2-2; D is uncertain. Germline assignment: CDR1 SGHAT and CDR2 FQNNGV. This CDR3 has 14 amino acids. Between the trimmed V and J ends, which lost 3 bases and 2 bases, there was a span of 7 bases. As DNA, the CDR3 is TGTGCCAGCAGCTTTTCCCGAAACACCGGGGAGCTGTTTTTT. Translated, it gives CASSFSRNTGELFF.

The chain recombines TRBV6-5 with TRBJ2-3; the D is unclear. Germline CDR1 reads MNHEY; CDR2 reads SVGAGI. The V end was cut by 0 bases, the J end by 6 bases, with 7 bases between. The CDR3 loop spans 13 amino acids. The CDR3 nucleotides are TGTGCCAGCAGTTACTCGATGACGGATACGCAGTATTTT. Amino acid sequence: CASSYSMTDTQYF.

This clone was detected a few times. J is TRBJ1-2 and V is TRBV28; TRBD1 is a possible D gene (6 bases). Looked up from germline, CDR1 is MDHEN and CDR2 is SYDVKM. V lost 2 bases to trimming and J lost 7 bases, with 11 bases between them. This CDR3 has 13 amino acids. The DNA of the CDR3 is TGTGCCAGCAGTTTACCCGACAGGTCTGGCTACACCTTC. Amino acids: CASSLPDRSGYTF.

This chain connects TRBV27 to TRBJ1-4; TRBD1 matches at 7 bases. V shed 1 base, J shed 0 bases, and the junction held 11 bases outside the gene matches. There are 19 residues in the CDR3. Per germline, CDR1 MNHEY and CDR2 SMNVEV (reference sequence). The CDR3 region has the DNA TGTGCCAGCAGTTTATTTTGGGACAGCTCACTTGCAACTAATGAAAAACTGTTTTTT. This codes for CASSLFWDSSLATNEKLFF.

The rearrangement uses TRBV6-5 and TRBJ2-7, with D tentatively TRBD2 (5 bases). The V and J ends lost 6 bases and 3 bases respectively, with 15 bases between them. Germline CDR1 and CDR2: MNHEY and SVGAGI. This CDR3 has 14 residues. CDR3 residues: CASSLVEGSYEQYF. The CDR3 nucleotides are TGTGCCAGCAGCCTCGTCGAGGGAAGCTACGAGCAGTACTTC.

This chain uses TRBV5-1 with TRBJ1-1; 7 nucleotides match TRBD1. Germline V gives CDR1 SGHRS, CDR2 YFSETQ. CDR3 length: 16 amino acids. Trimming cost V 5 bases and J 4 bases; bases outside gene matches: 14. CDR3 sequence (DNA): TGCGCCAGCAGTGTTCTGAAGGGGGCTGGGTCCACTGAAGCTTTCTTT. Translated: CASSVLKGAGSTEAFF.

The chain couples TRBV19 to TRBJ1-2, with 9 positions matching TRBD1. Germline CDR1 LNHDA, CDR2 SQIVND (reference sequence). J was trimmed by 3 bases and V by 11 bases; bases with no gene match: 16. This CDR3 contains 16 residues. CDR3 sequence (DNA): TGTGCCGCCCGGCCCTCCGGGACAGGGAGGGACTATGGCTACACCTTC. It specifies CAARPSGTGRDYGYTF.

J is TRBJ2-2 and V is TRBV5-1; 13 bases fit TRBD2. The length of the CDR3 is 17 residues. Germline V gives CDR1 SGHRS, CDR2 YFSETQ. The junction had 10 bases not matched to a gene; V was cut back by 4 bases and J by 7 bases. CDR3 nucleotides: TGCGCCAGCAGCCCCGGACTAGCGGGGGCGAAGGGCGGGGAGCTGTTTTTT. This sequence encodes CASSPGLAGAKGGELFF.

The V and J genes are TRBV9 and TRBJ2-6; 8 nucleotides match TRBD2. V dropped 4 bases and J dropped 1; count of bases not matched to a gene: 7. The CDR3 is 17 amino acids. Germline assignment: CDR1 SGDLS and CDR2 YYNGEE. CDR3: CASSPRGGVSGANVLTF. CDR3 nucleotides: TGTGCCAGCAGCCCCCGGGGGGGGGTGTCTGGGGCCAACGTCCTGACTTTC.

This clone showed up just once. The V gene is TRBV4-2, the J gene TRBJ2-6; D perhaps matches TRBD2 (5 bases). CDR1 and CDR2 (germline): LGHNA, YNFKEQ. The CDR3 length is 19 residues. The V end lost 4 bases, the J end lost 0 bases, and 19 bases lay between the germline ends. For the CDR3, the DNA is TGTGCCAGCAGCCTTGATCAAGGCGGGTTGAGCTCTGGGGCCAACGTCCTGACTTTC. It codes for CASSLDQGGLSSGANVLTF.

This clone has just one count. The gene calls are TRBV7-6 and TRBJ1-4, with 8 bases that match TRBD1. The CDR3 length is 14 residues. CDR1 and CDR2 from the germline V gene are SGHVS and FNYEAQ. J gave up 8 bases and V 5 bases, and 7 bases lay outside the gene matches. The CDR3 sequence is CASSRDRGGEKLFF. DNA of the CDR3: TGTGCCAGCAGCCGTGACAGGGGAGGAGAAAAACTGTTTTTT.

This rearrangement joins TRBV30 to TRBJ2-5; 8 nucleotides line up with TRBD2. V lost 2 bases, J lost 1 base, and 9 bases stayed unmatched. There are 16 residues in the CDR3. Germline CDR1 GTSNPN, CDR2 SVGIG (reference sequence). CDR3: CAWSRGNSGVQETQYF. The CDR3 DNA reads TGTGCCTGGAGTCGGGGTAATAGCGGGGTCCAAGAGACCCAGTACTTC.

V gene TRBV6-1 combines with J gene TRBJ2-7; unclear D gene. Germline lookup yields CDR1 MNHNS and CDR2 SASEGT. V lost 6 bases and J 1 base, leaving 7 bases between the germline ends. This CDR3 contains 12 residues. In DNA form, the CDR3 reads TGTGCCAGCAGGTCCGATTCCTACGAGCAGTACTTC. It translates to CASRSDSYEQYF.

Here the CDR3 reads CASSPRENTEAFF. The CDR3 region has the DNA TGTGCCAGCTCTCCGCGGGAAAACACTGAAGCTTTCTTT. The chain links TRBV18 to TRBJ1-1; D call uncertain. In germline, CDR1 is KGHSH, CDR2 LQKENI. V was cut by 6 bases and J by 2 bases, with 10 bases left in between. This CDR3 has 13 residues.

The genes are TRBV30 and TRBJ1-5; 11 bases are a match to TRBD1. The CDR3 sequence is 15 residues long. Germline loops: CDR1 GTSNPN, CDR2 SVGIG (reference sequence). V lost 3 bases to trimming and J lost 6 bases; unmatched junction nucleotides: 7. CDR3 coding DNA: TGTGCCTGGAGCGCGGGACAGGGGGTCGGTCAGCCCCAGCATTTT. Its translation is CAWSAGQGVGQPQHF. The complete variable domain, with remaining parts taken from reference TRBV30 and TRBJ1-5, reads SQTIHQWPATLVQPVGSPLSLECTVEGTSNPNLYWYRQAAGRGLQLLFYSVGIGQISSEVPQNLSASRPQDRQFILSSKKLLLSDSGFYLCAWSAGQGVGQPQHFGDGTRLSIL.